These 8 T cell receptor beta chains came from one sample sequenced in a study of molecular identifiers for immune sequencing clone quantification. TCRdb re-derived calls from the PCR reads in MiXCR, one entry per CDR3 protein. The sample consists of hundreds of thousands of distinct CDR3 sequences, around 25% of them appearing once. Sequences were obtained from naive CD8+ T cells from blood, with Jurkat cell RNA spiked in. The subset: FACS-sorted CD8+CD4-CCR7+CD45RA+ naive T cells. The receptors originated from a human donor in good health. Some libraries in this study had Jurkat cell RNA spiked in.

This clonotype was counted a few times. The chain recombines TRBV7-3 with TRBJ2-3; 7 bases align to TRBD2. The CDR3 has 15 residues. The J segment lost 1 base and the V segment lost 5 bases, leaving 6 bases of the junction unmatched. CDR1 and CDR2 (germline): SGHTA, FQGTGA. CDR3: CASSRGTTRTDTQYF. The CDR3 DNA sequence: TGTGCCAGCAGCCGAGGGACTACCCGCACAGATACGCAGTATTTT.

V and J are TRBV10-3 and TRBJ2-1, with D unresolved. V lost 6 bases to trimming and J lost 0 bases, with 9 bases between them. Germline values: CDR1 ENHRY, CDR2 SYGVKD. The CDR3 consists of 14 residues. This chain's CDR3 is CAISQESSYNEQFF. CDR3 sequence (DNA): TGTGCCATCAGCCAAGAAAGCTCCTACAATGAGCAGTTCTTC.

A note on this clonotype: This clone may be a read error of a much larger clone one base away. CDR3 coding DNA: TGTGCCCGCAGTTACTACCGGGTCCCTGACACTGAAGCTTTCTTT. Amino acids: CARSYYRVPDTEAFF. The V gene is TRBV6-6, the J gene TRBJ1-1; D is unclear. The CDR3 has 15 residues. CDR1 MNHNY and CDR2 SVGAGI come from the germline V gene (reference sequence).

The gene calls are TRBV12-3 or TRBV12-4 and TRBJ2-7, with TRBD2 identical over 11 bases. J gave up 3 bases and V 7 bases, and 5 bases lay outside the gene matches. The CDR3 sequence is 14 residues long. CDR3 sequence reads: CASMGTSGRYEQYF. The DNA of the CDR3 is TGTGCCAGCATGGGGACTAGCGGTCGCTACGAGCAGTACTTC.

This clonotype has a count of ten or more. The J gene is TRBJ2-3, the V gene TRBV27; 8 bases agree with TRBD2. V lost 6 bases and J lost 6; bases outside the gene matches: 8. The germline V gene has CDR1 MNHEY and CDR2 SMNVEV (reference sequence). This CDR3 comprises 14 residues. The CDR3 protein is CASRALAGPDTQYF. DNA for the CDR3: TGTGCCAGCAGGGCGTTAGCGGGGCCGGATACGCAGTATTTT.

As concerns this clonotype: This may arise from a read error, as a much more abundant clone is one base away. This rearrangement joins TRBV29-1 to TRBJ2-5; unclear D gene. Looked up from germline, CDR1 is SQVTM and CDR2 is ANQGSEA. The CDR3 is 14 amino acids. V gave up 7 bases and J gave up 2 bases, with 17 bases separating them. The CDR3 protein is CSAVEFGVQETQYF. The CDR3 DNA reads TGCAGCGCTGTTGAGTTTGGGGTTCAAGAGACCCAGTACTTC.

On this clonotype itself: A much more abundant neighbour one base away suggests this may be a read error. The chain recombines TRBV3-1 with TRBJ2-5; the D call may be TRBD1 or TRBD2 (5 bases each). The CDR3 contains 18 residues. Trimming took 0 bases from V and 5 from J, leaving 22 bases between them. The germline V gene has CDR1 LGHDT and CDR2 YNNKEL (reference sequence). The chain's CDR3 is CASSQESAGAGFYETQYF. As DNA, the CDR3 is TGTGCCAGCAGCCAAGAGAGTGCCGGGGCAGGCTTTTACGAGACCCAGTACTTC.

This clonotype showed up many times. CDR3 DNA: TGTGCCAGCGGCAGGAACACCGGGGAGCTGTTTTTT. Protein product: CASGRNTGELFF. The chain joins TRBV5-6 to TRBJ2-2, with D unresolved. Germline V gene lookup returns CDR1 SGHDT and CDR2 YYEEEE. This CDR3 is built from 12 residues. Trimming pared 7 bases from V and 1 base from J, leaving 5 bases between.